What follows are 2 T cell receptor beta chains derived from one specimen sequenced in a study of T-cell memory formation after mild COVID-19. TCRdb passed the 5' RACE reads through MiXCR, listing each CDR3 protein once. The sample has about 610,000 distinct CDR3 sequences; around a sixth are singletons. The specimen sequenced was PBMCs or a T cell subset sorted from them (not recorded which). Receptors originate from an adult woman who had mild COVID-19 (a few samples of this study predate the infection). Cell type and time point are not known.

CDR3 DNA sequence: TGCGCCAGCAGCCAAGATTGGTCAGTAGTCTATGGCTACACCTTC. It encodes CASSQDWSVVYGYTF. V usage is TRBV4-3 and J usage is TRBJ1-2; D is unclear. The germline CDR1 and CDR2 sequences are LGHNA and YSLEER. Trimming stripped 0 bases from V and 4 bases from J, with 12 bases between. This CDR3 has 15 residues.

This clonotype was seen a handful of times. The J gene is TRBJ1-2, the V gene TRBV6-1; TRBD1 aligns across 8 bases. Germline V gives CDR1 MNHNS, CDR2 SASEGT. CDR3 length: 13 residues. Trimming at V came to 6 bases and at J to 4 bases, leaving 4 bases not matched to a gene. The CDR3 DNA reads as TGTGCCAGCAGAGACAGGGGCCCCTATGGCTACACCTTC. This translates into CASRDRGPYGYTF.